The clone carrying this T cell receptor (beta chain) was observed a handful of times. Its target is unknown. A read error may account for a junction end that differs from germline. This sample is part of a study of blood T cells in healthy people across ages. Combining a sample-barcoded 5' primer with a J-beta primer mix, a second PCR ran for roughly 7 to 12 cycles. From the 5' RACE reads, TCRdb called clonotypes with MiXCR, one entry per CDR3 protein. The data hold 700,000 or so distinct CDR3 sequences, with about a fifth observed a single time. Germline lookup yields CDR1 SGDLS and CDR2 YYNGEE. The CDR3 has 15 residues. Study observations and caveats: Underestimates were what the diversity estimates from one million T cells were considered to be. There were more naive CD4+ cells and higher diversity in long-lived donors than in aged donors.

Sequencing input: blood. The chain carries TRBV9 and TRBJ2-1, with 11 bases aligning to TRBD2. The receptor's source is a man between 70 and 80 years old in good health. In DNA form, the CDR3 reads TGTGCCAGCAGCCTAAGGACTAGCGGGTTGAATGAGCAGCTCTTC. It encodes CASSLRTSGLNEQLF.